A single sample gave rise to the 20 T cell receptor beta chains below, sequenced in a study of shared clonotypes between healthy human individuals (dated by TCRdb to 2020 to 2022). Library prep was done by the immunoSEQ multiplex PCR assay. TCRdb retrieved this table from immuneACCESS and kept in-frame rearrangements only. Not all clones are present; in checked studies, unresolved V genes account for under half, and no reason is known for the remainder. For this sample the table gives roughly 2,500,000 clones, of which 93% were detected only once. Of the sample, roughly 0.39% is held by the ten largest clones. Source material: naive CD4+ T cells from PBMCs. The cell subset or site tag for this specimen amounts to: CD45RA+ positively selected. The receptors shown here come from a young man in good health. Some clones in this sample may be carry-over from other donors' samples.

In its sample, this clone was seen once. The chain recombines TRBV4-1 with TRBJ1-4; D gene unclear. The CDR3 totals 16 residues. Per the germline V gene, CDR1 is MGHRA and CDR2 is YSYEKL. Trimming pared 4 bases from V and 7 bases from J, leaving 19 bases between. The CDR3: CASSPTLTWVGEKLFF. The CDR3 DNA sequence: TGCGCCAGCAGCCCGACGCTAACCTGGGTTGGTGAAAAACTGTTTTTT.

On this clone: Other DNA sequences in the same sample also yield this CDR3. The chain is built from TRBV5-1 and TRBJ1-3; D is unclear. The CDR3 sequence is 13 residues long. V gave up 7 bases and J gave up 0 bases, with 8 bases separating them. In germline, CDR1 is SGHRS, CDR2 YFSETQ. CDR3 DNA sequence: TGCGCCAGCTCCGGGAGCTCTGGAAACACCATATATTTT. Encoded protein: CASSGSSGNTIYF.

The V and J genes are TRBV11-2 and TRBJ2-7; TRBD2 matches at 7 bases. J was trimmed by 5 bases and V by 6 bases; bases with no gene match: 13. The CDR3 consists of 15 residues. Germline V gene data show CDR1 as SGHAT and CDR2 as FQNNGV. The CDR3 reads CASRGSSGHGNEQYF. In nucleotides, the CDR3 is TGTGCCAGCAGGGGCTCTAGCGGACACGGGAACGAGCAGTACTTC.

The sample holds one count of this clone. The V call is TRBV30, the J call TRBJ2-5; weak D call: TRBD1 (6 bases). This CDR3 has 14 residues. Germline CDR1 is GTSNPN and CDR2 is SVGIG (reference sequence). V gave up 6 bases and J gave up 5 bases, with 19 bases separating them. CDR3 DNA: TGTGCCTGTAGTCCAACAGGGCTTGGTGAGACCCAGTACTTC. Translated, it gives CACSPTGLGETQYF.

The gene calls are TRBV5-1 and TRBJ2-1; 12 bases map to TRBD2. The CDR3 sequence is 18 residues long. Germline CDR1 reads SGHRS; CDR2 reads YFSETQ. Trimming removed 0 bases from V and 1 base from J; junction bases left unmatched: 5. CDR3 region: CASSLGLAGVTSYNEQFF. As DNA, the CDR3 is TGCGCCAGCAGCTTGGGACTAGCGGGAGTCACGTCCTACAATGAGCAGTTCTTC.

The rearrangement links TRBV5-1 to TRBJ2-2; 16 positions match TRBD2. Germline CDR1 SGHRS, CDR2 YFSETQ. There are 17 residues in the CDR3. Trimming cost V 5 bases and J 6 bases; bases outside gene matches: 7. CDR3 residues: CASRKPGLAGGPGELFF. DNA for the CDR3: TGCGCCAGCAGGAAACCGGGACTAGCGGGAGGGCCCGGGGAGCTGTTTTTT.

The V and J genes are TRBV28 and TRBJ1-5; possible D gene TRBD1, 5 bases. The CDR3 covers 15 residues. Germline V lookup: CDR1 MDHEN, CDR2 SYDVKM. Trimming cost V 2 bases and J 6 bases, with 14 bases left between them. CDR3 bases: TGTGCCAGCAGTTTACCCGGGGGTCTGGCTCAGCCCCAGCATTTT. Its translation is CASSLPGGLAQPQHF.

This chain uses TRBV5-5 with TRBJ1-3, with D tentatively TRBD1 (6 bases). The germline gives CDR1 SGHKS, CDR2 YYEKEE (reference sequence). V lost 5 bases to trimming and J lost 2 bases, with 17 bases between them. The CDR3 sequence is 16 residues long. The CDR3 bases are TGTGCCAGCAGGCTATCAGGGGCCCTTGCTGGAAACACCATATATTTT. It codes for CASRLSGALAGNTIYF.

The chain recombines TRBV15 with TRBJ2-3; 8 bases agree with TRBD2. CDR1 is LNHNV, CDR2 YYDKDF, per germline (reference sequence). V gave up 3 bases and J gave up 6 bases; unmatched junction bases: 8. The CDR3 sequence is 15 residues long. The CDR3 protein is CATSSTAGDRDTQYF. CDR3 in DNA: TGTGCCACCAGCAGTACAGCGGGAGATAGGGATACGCAGTATTTT. The whole variable domain, filled in from reference TRBV15 and TRBJ2-3, reads DAMVIQNPRYQVTQFGKPVTLSCSQTLNHNVMYWYQQKSSQAPKLLFHYYDKDFNNEADTPDNFQSRRPNTSFCFLDIRSPGLGDTAMYLCATSSTAGDRDTQYFGPGTRLTVL.

Note on this clone: Within the sample, other DNA sequences also encode this same CDR3. The chain joins TRBV20-1 to TRBJ2-7; D gene uncertain. Germline V gene lookup returns CDR1 DFQATT and CDR2 SNEGSKA (reference sequence). Trimming removed 1 base from V and 6 bases from J, with 7 bases in between. CDR3 length equals 11 residues. The CDR3 nucleotides are TGCAGTGCTAGAGCCCCAGGCGAGCAGTACTTC. Protein sequence: CSARAPGEQYF.

The J gene is TRBJ2-3, the V gene TRBV5-1, with a weak D call TRBD2 (7 bases). V lost 0 bases to trimming and J lost 6 bases, with 17 bases between them. The CDR3 is made up of 16 amino acids. The germline V gene encodes CDR1 SGHRS and CDR2 YFSETQ. CDR3 coding DNA: TGCGCCAGCAGCTTGGATGTGGGAGGGGGTACCGATACGCAGTATTTT. Translated: CASSLDVGGGTDTQYF.

The rearrangement links TRBV25-1 to TRBJ2-7, with TRBD1 identical over 7 bases. The CDR3 sequence is 15 residues long. Germline-derived CDR1 and CDR2 are MGHDK and SYGVNS. J was trimmed by 4 bases and V by 7 bases; bases with no gene match: 13. CDR3 protein: CASTRDRAGTYEQYF. DNA for the CDR3: TGTGCCAGCACTCGCGACAGGGCGGGTACGTACGAGCAGTACTTC.

This clone is a singleton in its sample. CDR3 in DNA: TGTGCCAGCAGCCAGCTCAGGGGGCGGGAGCAGTTCTTC. Translation: CASSQLRGREQFF. The genes are TRBV14 and TRBJ2-1; TRBD1 matches 8 bases. The V and J ends lost 3 bases and 10 bases, in that order; junction bases with no gene match: 5. CDR1 and CDR2 from the germline V gene are SGHDN and FVKESK. The CDR3 extends over 13 amino acids.

The V call is TRBV2, the J call TRBJ2-5, with D perhaps given as TRBD1 or TRBD2 (5 bases each). The CDR3 runs 14 residues. Per germline, CDR1 SNHLY and CDR2 FYNNEI. V lost 10 bases to trimming and J lost 4 bases, with 19 bases between them. The CDR3 region has the DNA TGTGCCACCAAAGGGACCACGGCTCGAGAGACCCAGTACTTC. This translates into CATKGTTARETQYF.

Remarks on this clone: Additional DNA sequences in this sample encode the identical CDR3. This chain uses TRBV19 with TRBJ2-7; the D gene is possibly TRBD2 (6 bases). The CDR3 has 15 residues. Between the trimmed V and J ends, which lost 3 bases and 1 base, there was a span of 13 bases. Germline-derived CDR1 and CDR2 are LNHDA and SQIVND (reference sequence). The CDR3 coding sequence is TGTGCCAGTAGTATTAGTCGCCGGGGGTCCTACGAGCAGTACTTC. Its translation: CASSISRRGSYEQYF.

Notes on this clone: The sample carries other DNA sequences with the same CDR3. This chain connects TRBV9 to TRBJ2-5; 8 positions match TRBD1. There are 14 residues in the CDR3. Germline V gene sequence: CDR1 SGDLS, CDR2 YYNGEE. J gave up 4 bases and V 3 bases, and 5 bases lay outside the gene matches. The chain's CDR3 is CASSAGQGGETQYF. The CDR3 region has the DNA TGTGCCAGCAGCGCAGGACAGGGTGGAGAGACCCAGTACTTC.

The V and J genes are TRBV4-2 and TRBJ2-7; TRBD2 aligns across 8 bases. CDR1 LGHNA and CDR2 YNFKEQ come from the germline V gene. V was pared by 1 base and J by 6 bases, with 5 bases of the junction left unmatched. The CDR3 contains 14 residues. The CDR3 spells CASSQGTAGGEQYF. The CDR3 region has the DNA TGTGCCAGCAGCCAAGGGACGGCGGGGGGCGAGCAGTACTTC.

The chain employs TRBV27 and TRBJ2-1; D might be TRBD2 (5 bases). The CDR3 totals 16 residues. Germline V gene data show CDR1 as MNHEY and CDR2 as SMNVEV (reference sequence). V was pared by 3 bases and J by 5 bases, with 17 bases between. The CDR3, as DNA: TGTGCCAGCAGTTTTGTCGGGGAGCCTCGACACAATGAGCAGTTCTTC. Translated, it gives CASSFVGEPRHNEQFF.

The V gene is TRBV6-6, the J gene TRBJ1-2; D is perhaps TRBD1 (5 bases). The germline V gene encodes CDR1 MNHNY and CDR2 SVGAGI (reference sequence). V was clipped by 5 bases and J by 8 bases, with 18 bases between them. CDR3 length equals 14 residues. CDR3 nucleotide sequence: TGTGCCAGCAGTGGAGGGGCGTTAGAATCGGGCTACACCTTC. Translated, it gives CASSGGALESGYTF.

Only one count was recorded for this clone. The rearrangement joins TRBV2 to TRBJ2-2, with 7 bases aligning to TRBD2. Germline V gene lookup returns CDR1 SNHLY and CDR2 FYNNEI. J was trimmed by 4 bases and V by 4 bases; bases with no gene match: 6. This CDR3 is built from 15 residues. CDR3 nucleotides: TGTGCCAGCAGTGTCCCGGCGGGAGTCACCGGGGAGCTGTTTTTT. It translates to CASSVPAGVTGELFF.